These 16 T cell receptor beta chains share one sample of origin, sequenced in a study of T cell responses to AZD1222 COVID-19 vaccine. Data came from immunoSEQ multiplex PCR; TCRdb stores just in-frame clones and leaves some out. The sample has under 85,000 clones; approximately 90% are singletons. The sequences come from peripheral blood, collected 28 days after the second AZD1222 dose. These receptors all come from an adult who received the AZD1222 COVID-19 vaccine.

V is TRBV5-5 and J is TRBJ2-1; D is tentatively TRBD1 or TRBD2 (5 bases each). CDR1 and CDR2 from the germline V gene are SGHKS and YYEKEE (reference sequence). There are 15 residues in the CDR3. The V end was cut by 2 bases, the J end by 5 bases, with 14 bases between. CDR3 in amino acids: CASSLEGRGHNEQFF. CDR3 nucleotide sequence: TGTGCCAGCAGCTTAGAGGGACGGGGCCACAATGAGCAGTTCTTC.

The chain joins TRBV10-3 to TRBJ2-7, with no clear D. The germline gives CDR1 ENHRY, CDR2 SYGVKD. V was trimmed by 0 bases and J by 3 bases, leaving 6 bases between them. The CDR3 has 13 residues. CDR3 nucleotides: TGTGCCATCAGTGAGTCAGAGGACTACGAGCAGTACTTC. Its protein product is CAISESEDYEQYF.

This chain connects TRBV6-5 to TRBJ1-5; possibly TRBD1 for D (6 bases). Germline V gives CDR1 MNHEY, CDR2 SVGAGI. CDR3 size: 13 residues. V lost 8 bases and J 7 bases, leaving 15 bases between the germline ends. CDR3 DNA sequence: TGTGCCAGCTTAGGGGGGGCGCGGCAGCCCCAGCATTTT. Translated: CASLGGARQPQHF.

This chain links TRBV9 with TRBJ1-1, with D uncertain. The length of the CDR3 is 14 residues. Germline V lookup: CDR1 SGDLS, CDR2 YYNGEE. V dropped 4 bases and J dropped 0 bases, with 10 bases sitting between them. The CDR3 loop is CASSPDGLNTEAFF. The CDR3 bases are TGTGCCAGCAGCCCGGACGGGTTGAACACTGAAGCTTTCTTT.

The chain has TRBV6-5 and TRBJ1-2; 7 nucleotides match TRBD1. This CDR3 has 14 residues. Losses at the gene ends were 6 bases for V and 4 bases for J; bases not matched to a gene: 8. Germline loops: CDR1 MNHEY, CDR2 SVGAGI. The CDR3 reads CASRVTGAAYGYTF. The CDR3, as DNA: TGTGCCAGCAGAGTTACAGGGGCCGCCTATGGCTACACCTTC.

The chain joins TRBV11-3 to TRBJ1-1; a weak D match, TRBD1 (5 bases). Trimming pared 5 bases from V and 2 bases from J, leaving 15 bases between. Germline V CDR1 and CDR2: SGHNT, YENEEA. The CDR3 runs to 15 residues. The CDR3 loop is CASSVTGVVNTEAFF. DNA of the CDR3: TGTGCCAGCAGCGTCACGGGGGTGGTAAACACTGAAGCTTTCTTT.

The chain uses TRBV21-1 and TRBJ1-5. TRBV21-1 is reported as a pseudogene. This CDR3 has 21 residues. The CDR3 reads CASSTYKGRGQEAYSNQPQHF. CDR3 DNA: TGTGCCAGCAGCACCTATAAAGGTAGGGGTCAGGAGGCATATAGCAATCAGCCCCAGCATTTT.

This clone came up once. This chain uses TRBV19 with TRBJ1-5; 9 nucleotides agree with TRBD1. CDR1 is LNHDA and CDR2 is SQIVND in the germline V gene (reference sequence). The J segment lost 6 bases and the V segment lost 9 bases, leaving 9 bases of the junction unmatched. This CDR3 is built from 14 residues. Written as DNA, the CDR3 is TGTGCCAGCGACACGACAGGGGGTCGTCAGCCCCAGCATTTT. As protein: CASDTTGGRQPQHF. Full variable domain (remainder filled in from reference TRBV19 and TRBJ1-5): DGGITQSPKYLFRKEGQNVTLSCEQNLNHDAMYWYRQDPGQGLRLIYYSQIVNDFQKGDIAEGYSVSREKKESFPLTVTSAQKNPTAFYLCASDTTGGRQPQHFGDGTRLSIL.

The chain couples TRBV7-8 to TRBJ2-7; D ambiguous. The CDR3 loop spans 9 amino acids. CDR1 SGHVS and CDR2 FQNEAQ come from the germline V gene. The V gene lost 4 bases and the J gene lost 5 bases, with 0 bases spanning the gap. This chain's CDR3 is CASSYEQYF. CDR3 in DNA: TGTGCCAGCAGCTACGAGCAGTACTTC.

The DNA of the CDR3 is TGTGCCAGCCGGGACACGGCGAACTATGGCTACACCTTC. Its translation: CASRDTANYGYTF. The chain carries TRBV9 and TRBJ1-2; tentative D call: TRBD1 (6 bases). This CDR3 is built from 13 residues. Trimming shortened V by 7 bases and J by 2 bases, and 12 bases separated the two germline ends. Germline lookup yields CDR1 SGDLS and CDR2 YYNGEE. The complete variable domain, with remaining parts taken from reference TRBV9 and TRBJ1-2, reads DSGVTQTPKHLITATGQRVTLRCSPRSGDLSVYWYQQSLDQGLQFLIQYYNGEERAKGNILERFSAQQFPDLHSELNLSSLELGDSALYFCASRDTANYGYTFGSGTRLTVV.

The chain recombines TRBV7-9 with TRBJ1-5, with unresolved D. CDR3 size: 15 residues. Germline V gene data show CDR1 as SEHNR and CDR2 as FQNEAQ (reference sequence). V was trimmed by 5 bases and J by 7 bases, leaving 18 bases between them. The CDR3 spells CASSRGSLQGQPQHF. CDR3 DNA: TGTGCCAGCAGCCGTGGATCTCTCCAAGGCCAGCCCCAGCATTTT. Full variable domain (missing parts from reference TRBV7-9 and TRBJ1-5): DTGVSQNPRHKITKRGQNVTFRCDPISEHNRLYWYRQTLGQGPEFLTYFQNEAQLEKSRLLSDRFSAERPKGSFSTLEIQRTEQGDSAMYLCASSRGSLQGQPQHFGDGTRLSIL.

This chain joins TRBV3-1 (or the pseudogene TRBV3-2) and TRBJ1-6; no reliable D call. Trimming took off 3 bases at V and 14 bases at J, with 14 bases between the two ends. This CDR3 region has 13 residues. CDR1 and CDR2 (germline): LGHDT, YNNKEL (reference sequence). The CDR3 DNA reads TGTGCCAGCAGCCAGGGGTTCCTCGGGGCCCTCCACTTT. Translating gives CASSQGFLGALHF.

This clone was counted a few times. The genes are TRBV18 and TRBJ1-3; D not resolved. This CDR3 has 14 residues. Germline-derived CDR1 and CDR2 are KGHSH and LQKENI. Trimming took off 6 bases at V and 4 bases at J, with 13 bases between the two ends. The CDR3 DNA reads as TGTGCCAGCTCCCCATCAAGGAGCGGAAACACCATATATTTT. Amino acid sequence: CASSPSRSGNTIYF. The whole variable domain, filled in from reference TRBV18 and TRBJ1-3, reads NAGVMQNPRHLVRRRGQEARLRCSPMKGHSHVYWYRQLPEEGLKFMVYLQKENIIDESGMPKERFSAEFPKEGPSILRIQQVVRGDSAAYFCASSPSRSGNTIYFGEGSWLTVV.

This chain uses TRBV5-1 with TRBJ1-2, with D possibly being TRBD1 (5 bases). CDR1 and CDR2 (germline): SGHRS, YFSETQ. Trimming took off 4 bases at V and 1 base at J, with 8 bases between the two ends. The CDR3 sequence is 13 residues long. Here the CDR3 DNA reads TGCGCCAGCAGCGAGCAGGGTAACTATGGCTACACCTTC. Translated, it gives CASSEQGNYGYTF. The full variable domain, rest sourced from reference TRBV5-1 and TRBJ1-2, is KAGVTQTPRYLIKTRGQQVTLSCSPISGHRSVSWYQQTPGQGLQFLFEYFSETQRNKGNFPGRFSGRQFSNSRSEMNVSTLELGDSALYLCASSEQGNYGYTFGSGTRLTVV.

The CDR3 spells CASSPRRTSSYTF. The CDR3 coding sequence is TGTGCCAGTAGTCCTCGACGGACCTCTAGCTACACCTTC. This chain joins TRBV19 and TRBJ1-2; D gene uncertain. Germline CDR1 and CDR2: LNHDA and SQIVND (reference sequence). Between the trimmed V and J ends, which lost 5 bases and 9 bases, there was a span of 16 bases. The CDR3 length is 13 residues.

The genes are TRBV15 and TRBJ1-5; 8 nucleotides align to TRBD1. V trimming: 2 bases; J trimming: 5 bases; junction bases outside the gene matches: 8. The CDR3 runs 16 residues. CDR1 is LNHNV, CDR2 YYDKDF, per germline (reference sequence). CDR3 protein: CATSRPGRTGHQPQHF. In nucleotides, the CDR3 is TGTGCCACCAGCAGACCCGGAAGGACAGGGCATCAGCCCCAGCATTTT.